The clone carrying this T cell receptor beta chain occurred many times. Its antigen remains unknown. Synthesis of cDNA was carried out by template-switch 5'RACE. The reaction used 10-nucleotide random UMIs. MiXCR was run by TCRdb on the 5' RACE reads, yielding one entry per CDR3 protein. Among more than 45,000 distinct CDR3 sequences listed, roughly 2.5% were seen once. This specimen belongs to a study of neurological immune-mediated disorders. The germline V gene has CDR1 SGDLS and CDR2 YYNGEE. This CDR3 comprises 14 residues. Between the trimmed V and J ends, which lost 0 bases and 5 bases, there was a span of 11 bases. Study results and limitations: CDR3 amino acid sequences of expanded clones were not shared across subjects, a result suggesting private repertoires in all groups. One related-CDR3 cluster, found by phylogenetic grouping, held repertoires of 18 of 34 multiple sclerosis patients and is a possible signature. Patients with HTLV-1-associated myelopathy had the highest level of TCR clonal expansion, whereas patients with multiple sclerosis had the lowest level, falling beneath the level found in healthy controls.

This clonotype was sampled from a middle-aged man with multiple sclerosis. This chain joins TRBV9 and TRBJ2-5, with D unresolved. The sample was PBMCs. The CDR3 is CASSVAWASETQYF. The CDR3 nucleotides read TGTGCCAGCAGCGTAGCGTGGGCCTCGGAGACCCAGTACTTC. Combining the CDR3 with reference TRBV9 and TRBJ2-5 gives the whole variable domain DSGVTQTPKHLITATGQRVTLRCSPRSGDLSVYWYQQSLDQGLQFLIQYYNGEERAKGNILERFSAQQFPDLHSELNLSSLELGDSALYFCASSVAWASETQYFGPGTRLLVL.